The subject of this entry is one TCR beta chain. The sample is drawn from a study of T cell changes during pregnancy in multiple sclerosis. The CDR3 contains 17 residues. Germline CDR1 reads SGHAT; CDR2 reads FQDESV (reference sequence). J was trimmed by 0 bases and V by 1 base; bases with no gene match: 6. TCRdb keeps only in-frame clones here, not all; method: immunoSEQ multiplex PCR. There are roughly 61,000 clones in the sample; 93% occur only once, and about 1.8% lies in the top ten. The source of this sequence is a female donor with multiple sclerosis, enrolled in a pregnancy study. This chain links TRBV11-1 with TRBJ2-3; 8 positions agree with TRBD2. The sequencing here drew on peripheral blood, taken after pregnancy. CDR3 protein: CASSLESSGTSTDTQYF. CDR3 nucleotide sequence: TGTGCCAGCAGCTTAGAGAGTAGCGGGACCAGCACAGATACGCAGTATTTT.